This T cell receptor beta chain was sequenced in a study of neurological immune-mediated disorders. Unsorted libraries were prepared from 2 million PBMCs that had been stored at -80 C. In its sample, this clonotype was seen many times. Its antigen is not known. The germline gives CDR1 DFQATT, CDR2 SNEGSKA (reference sequence). V lost 7 bases and J lost 0; bases outside the gene matches: 5. The CDR3 totals 13 residues. The team produced cDNA through 5'RACE using 10-nucleotide random UMIs. TCRdb processed the 5' RACE reads anew with MiXCR; each CDR3 protein has one entry. This sample has over 60,000 distinct CDR3 sequences; 4.5% to 5.5% occur once, and the top ten carry roughly 2%. Study-level results: None of the CDR3 amino acid sequences of expanded clones were shared across subjects, and this suggested private repertoires in all groups. The authors found no clinical or MRI feature associated with the multiple sclerosis repertoire cluster.

This TCR came from a woman in her seventies with multiple sclerosis. The source material was PBMCs. The chain has TRBV20-1 and TRBJ1-1; 7 bases align to TRBD1. The CDR3 loop is CSVDRALNTEAFF. CDR3 DNA sequence: TGCAGTGTAGACAGGGCACTGAACACTGAAGCTTTCTTT.